Listed below are T cell receptor delta chains from one sample, sequenced in a study of gamma-delta chains in newborns, infants, children. TCRdb re-processed the reads using CATT. Seen here are over 4,500 delta-chain clones, roughly 2.7% observed once, and the top ten hold roughly 13%. The specimen sequenced was blood. The receptors shown here come from a child who was a newborn, infant or young child, either healthy, febrile or measles-vaccinated (not recorded which). Each CDR3 is given with its conserved first and last residue. Each record gives: clone size, D gene, J gene, CDR3 length, V gene, CDR3 protein, CDR3 DNA. The D gene is left open where the match is weak. Clone size is shown for a subset of rows, as once, few, many or a class of expanded clone.

medium-sized | TRDD3 | TRDJ2 | 14 | TRDV2 | CACDSLLGDTELFF | TGTGCCTGTGACTCCCTACTGGGGGATACAGAACTCTTCTTT
few | TRDD3 | TRDJ1 | 16 | TRDV2 | CACDLLGQYEEGKLIF | TGTGCCTGCGACTTACTGGGGCAATACGAGGAGGGTAAACTCATCTTT
few | TRDD3 | TRDJ3 | 19 | TRDV2 | CACDLLGDTGSWDTRQMFF | TGTGCCTGTGACTTACTGGGGGATACGGGCTCCTGGGACACCCGACAGATGTTTTTC
medium-sized | TRDD3 | TRDJ3 | 19 | TRDV2 | CACDPVLGDTSWDTRQMFF | TGTGCCTGTGACCCCGTACTGGGGGATACATCCTGGGACACCCGACAGATGTTTTTC
few | TRDD3 | TRDJ3 | 19 | TRDV2 | CACDGTGGYPSWDTRQMFF | TGTGCCTGTGACGGTACTGGGGGATACCCTTCCTGGGACACCCGACAGATGTTTTTC
. | TRDD3 | TRDJ1 | 22 | TRAV29/DV5 | CAASEAPSVLGSSKGYTNKLIF | TGTGCAGCAAGCGAGGCCCCCTCGGTACTGGGGTCCTCTAAGGGGTACACCAATAAACTCATCTTT
few | . | TRDJ1 | 15 | TRDV2 | CACDTLGPNTDKLIF | TGTGCCTGTGACACGTTGGGGCCTAACACCGATAAACTCATCTTT
few | TRDD3 | TRDJ3 | 20 | TRDV2 | CACDTVAGGPSSWDTRQMFF | TGTGCCTGTGACACGGTCGCTGGGGGACCCAGCTCCTGGGACACCCGACAGATGTTTTTC
medium-sized | TRDD3 | TRDJ1 | 15 | TRDV2 | CACEGMVGDTDKLIF | TGTGCCTGTGAGGGAATGGTGGGGGATACCGATAAACTCATCTTT
. | . | TRDJ2 | 15 | TRDV2 | CACDTVDPLTAQLFF | TGTGCCTGTGACACCGTCGACCCTCTGACAGCACAACTCTTCTTT
. | TRDD3 | TRDJ3 | 21 | TRDV2 | CACDTVLGDTLSPWDTRQMFF | TGTGCCTGTGACACCGTACTGGGGGATACGCTTTCGCCCTGGGACACCCGACAGATGTTTTTC
few | TRDD3 | TRDJ3 | 18 | TRDV2 | CACDTTGGISWDTRQMFF | TGTGCCTGTGACACCACTGGGGGAATCTCCTGGGACACCCGACAGATGTTTTTC
medium-sized | TRDD3 | TRDJ1 | 14 | TRDV2 | CACDTGGYTDKLIF | TGTGCCTGTGACACTGGGGGATACACCGATAAACTCATCTTT
. | . | TRDJ3 | 19 | TRDV2 | CACDTGDAKSSWDTRQMFF | TGTGCCTGTGACACCGGGGATGCAAAGAGCTCCTGGGACACCCGACAGATGTTTTTC
. | TRDD3 | TRDJ1 | 17 | TRDV2 | CACGPLEVGDTTDKLIF | TGTGCCTGTGGCCCTCTCGAGGTGGGGGATACCACCGATAAACTCATCTTT
few | TRDD3 | TRDJ2 | 14 | TRDV2 | CACPQLGETAQLFF | TGTGCCTGTCCCCAACTGGGGGAAACAGCACAACTCTTCTTT
large | TRDD3 | TRDJ1 | 15 | TRDV2 | CACDTWGIRTDKLIF | TGTGCCTGTGACACCTGGGGGATACGCACCGATAAACTCATCTTT
. | . | TRDJ3 | 20 | TRDV2 | CACDTLVDTQKSWDTRQMFF | TGTGCCTGTGACACCCTGGTGGATACACAGAAATCCTGGGACACCCGACAGATGTTTTTC
few | . | TRDJ1 | 15 | TRDV2 | CACDTWGPSTDKLIF | TGTGCCTGTGACACCTGGGGGCCCTCCACCGATAAACTCATCTTT
few | TRDD3 | TRDJ2 | 18 | TRDV2 | CACDVVGLGDENATQLFF | TGTGCCTGTGATGTCGTGGGACTGGGGGACGAAAATGCAACACAACTCTTCTTT
medium-sized | . | TRDJ2 | 15 | TRDV2 | CACDTVGALTAQLFF | TGTGCCTGTGACACCGTGGGGGCTTTGACAGCACAACTCTTCTTT
large | TRDD3 | TRDJ2 | 16 | TRDV2 | CACDAVLGDTTAQLFF | TGTGCCTGTGACGCCGTACTGGGGGATACGACAGCACAACTCTTCTTT
. | . | TRDJ3 | 18 | TRDV2 | CACDILVDTSWDTRQMFF | TGTGCCTGTGACATACTGGTGGATACCTCCTGGGACACCCGACAGATGTTTTTC
medium-sized | TRDD3 | TRDJ3 | 19 | TRDV2 | CACDTVLGVSSWDTRQMFF | TGTGCCTGTGACACCGTACTGGGGGTTAGCTCCTGGGACACCCGACAGATGTTTTTC
. | . | TRDJ3 | 19 | TRDV2 | CACDKVLADRSWDTRQMFF | TGTGCCTGTGACAAAGTACTGGCGGATAGGTCCTGGGACACCCGACAGATGTTTTTC
few | TRDD3 | TRDJ2 | 18 | TRDV2 | CACDNVLGARILTAQLFF | TGTGCCTGTGACAACGTACTGGGGGCCCGTATTTTGACAGCACAACTCTTCTTT
medium-sized | TRDD3 | TRDJ1 | 17 | TRDV2 | CACDTVGGWGYTDKLIF | TGTGCCTGTGACACCGTTGGGGGATGGGGGTACACCGATAAACTCATCTTT
medium-sized | TRDD3 | TRDJ3 | 21 | TRDV2 | CACDTVWGILLSSWDTRQMFF | TGTGCCTGTGACACCGTCTGGGGGATACTCCTAAGCTCCTGGGACACCCGACAGATGTTTTTC
few | TRDD3 | TRDJ3 | 17 | TRDV2 | CACDNTGDSWDTRQMFF | TGTGCCTGTGACAATACTGGGGATTCCTGGGACACCCGACAGATGTTTTTC
. | TRDD3 | TRDJ3 | 17 | TRDV2 | CACDVTGGPWDTRQMFF | TGTGCCTGTGACGTTACTGGGGGGCCCTGGGACACCCGACAGATGTTTTTC
. | . | TRDJ2 | 18 | TRDV1 | CALGEESYGDTLTAQLFF | TGTGCTCTTGGGGAAGAGTCCTACGGTGATACCTTGACAGCACAACTCTTCTTT
few | TRDD3 | TRDJ1 | 13 | TRDV2 | CACDTWGMDKLIF | TGTGCCTGTGACACCTGGGGGATGGATAAACTCATCTTT
few | . | TRDJ3 | 17 | TRDV2 | CACDTVGTSWDTRQMFF | TGTGCCTGTGACACCGTGGGGACCTCCTGGGACACCCGACAGATGTTTTTC
few | TRDD3 | TRDJ3 | 21 | TRDV2 | CACDIIRSLGDSSWDTRQMFF | TGTGCCTGTGATATCATTCGCTCACTGGGGGACAGCTCCTGGGACACCCGACAGATGTTTTTC
. | TRDD3 | TRDJ3 | 22 | TRDV2 | CACDTVLGDPELVSWDTRQMFF | TGTGCCTGTGACACCGTGCTGGGGGATCCAGAGCTTGTCTCCTGGGACACCCGACAGATGTTTTTC
. | . | TRDJ3 | 18 | TRDV2 | CACDTLLASSWDTRQMFF | TGTGCCTGTGACACCCTACTGGCATCCTCCTGGGACACCCGACAGATGTTTTTC
few | . | TRDJ3 | 18 | TRDV2 | CACDTPFESSWDTRQMFF | TGTGCCTGTGACACCCCCTTTGAGAGCTCCTGGGACACCCGACAGATGTTTTTC
few | . | TRDJ3 | 19 | TRDV2 | CACDTWGTPFSWDTRQMFF | TGTGCCTGTGACACCTGGGGCACTCCCTTTTCCTGGGACACCCGACAGATGTTTTTC
medium-sized | TRDD3 | TRDJ2 | 16 | TRDV2 | CACDTAGIPRTAQLFF | TGTGCCTGTGACACCGCCGGGATACCTCGGACAGCACAACTCTTCTTT
. | TRDD3 | TRDJ1 | 16 | TRDV2 | CACDILGERGTDKLIF | TGTGCCTGTGACATACTGGGGGAAAGGGGCACCGATAAACTCATCTTT
few | TRDD3 | TRDJ3 | 19 | TRDV2 | CACDTGFWGSSWDTRQMFF | TGTGCCTGTGACACCGGCTTCTGGGGGAGCTCCTGGGACACCCGACAGATGTTTTTC
few | TRDD3 | TRDJ3 | 18 | TRDV2 | CACDMGDWGSWDTRQMFF | TGTGCCTGTGACATGGGGGATTGGGGCTCCTGGGACACCCGACAGATGTTTTTC
few | TRDD3 | TRDJ2 | 18 | TRDV3 | CAFGLPYWGIRVTAQLFF | TGTGCCTTCGGCCTTCCGTACTGGGGGATACGCGTGACAGCACAACTCTTCTTT
few | TRDD3 | TRDJ3 | 18 | TRDV3 | CALHQYWGSPWDTRQMFF | TGTGCCTTGCACCAGTACTGGGGGAGCCCCTGGGACACCCGACAGATGTTTTTC
medium-sized | . | TRDJ3 | 17 | TRDV2 | CACDTAGSSWDTRQMFF | TGTGCCTGTGACACCGCTGGGAGCTCCTGGGACACCCGACAGATGTTTTTC
few | TRDD3 | TRDJ1 | 16 | TRDV2 | CACDILGDSHTDKLIF | TGTGCCTGTGACATACTGGGGGATTCGCACACCGATAAACTCATCTTT